This T cell receptor (beta chain) was identified in a study of quantifying T cell responses using KT2 cells. Study summary: TCR alpha and beta constant-region primers primed reverse transcription of RNA.

The cDNA 3' end received a ligated oligonucleotide with a UMI. An equimolar mix of RC1.1 and RC1.2 primed the beta chain across TRBC1 and TRBC2. MiXCR was run by TCRdb on the UMI-ligation and nested PCR reads, yielding one entry per CDR3 protein. The sample records 42,000 or so distinct CDR3 sequences, approximately 15% being singletons. This clonotype was seen at least ten times. Germline V gene sequence: CDR1 MNHNS, CDR2 SASEGT. V trimming: 1 base; J trimming: 2 bases; junction bases outside the gene matches: 2. This CDR3 has 15 amino acids. The TCR sequence derives from a human donor. This sequence joins TRBV6-1 and TRBJ2-3; 8 bases are a match to TRBD1. Source material: PBMCs spiked with cells of the T cell clone KT2. CDR3 region: CASSEGTGHTDTQYF. The CDR3 DNA is TGTGCCAGCAGTGAAGGGACAGGGCACACAGATACGCAGTATTTT.